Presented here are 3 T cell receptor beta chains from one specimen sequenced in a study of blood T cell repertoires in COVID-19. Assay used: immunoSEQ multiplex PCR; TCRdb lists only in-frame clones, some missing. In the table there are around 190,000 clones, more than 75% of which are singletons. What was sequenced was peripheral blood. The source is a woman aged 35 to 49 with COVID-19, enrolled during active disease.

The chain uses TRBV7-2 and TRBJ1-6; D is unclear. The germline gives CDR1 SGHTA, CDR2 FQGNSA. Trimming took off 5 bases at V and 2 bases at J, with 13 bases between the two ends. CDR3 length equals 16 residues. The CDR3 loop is CASSPGRRAYNSPLHF. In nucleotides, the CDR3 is TGTGCCAGCAGCCCCGGAAGGAGGGCCTATAATTCACCCCTCCACTTT.

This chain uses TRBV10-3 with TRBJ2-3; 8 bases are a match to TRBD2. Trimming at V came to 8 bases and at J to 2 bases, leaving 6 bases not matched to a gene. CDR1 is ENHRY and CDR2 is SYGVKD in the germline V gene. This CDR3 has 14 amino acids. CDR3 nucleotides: TGTGCCATCGATGCGGGGGGAACCACAGATACGCAGTATTTT. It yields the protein CAIDAGGTTDTQYF.

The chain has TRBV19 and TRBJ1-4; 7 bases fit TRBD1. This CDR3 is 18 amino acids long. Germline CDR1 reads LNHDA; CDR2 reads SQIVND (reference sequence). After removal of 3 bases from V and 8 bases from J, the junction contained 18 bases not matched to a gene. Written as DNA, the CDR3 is TGTGCCAGTAGTATTAGTGCACAGGGGCAGGTGCCGGGGGAAAAACTGTTTTTT. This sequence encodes CASSISAQGQVPGEKLFF.